Given below is one TCR beta chain in context. Antigen specificity is unknown. The source of the sample is a study of T cells in localized non-small cell lung cancer. Findings of the study overall: Patients showing higher blood T cell density tended to see longer overall survival. A median of about 50 clones ranked among the top 100 in tumor appeared in adjacent lung. Peak T cell clonality was found in uninvolved adjacent lung, exceeding tumor.

V gave up 2 bases and J gave up 9 bases, with 18 bases separating them. This CDR3 comprises 15 residues. Germline CDR1 SGDLS, CDR2 YYNGEE. Sequenced by immunoSEQ multiplex PCR; TCRdb stores in-frame clones only, minus some. Among under 30,000 clones listed, 75% to 90% were seen once. This specimen consisted of peripheral blood, obtained before any cancer treatment. This sequence joins TRBV9 and TRBJ2-1, with a tentative D call TRBD2 (7 bases). The receptor was isolated from a female donor older than 55 with stage I lung adenocarcinoma. CDR3 residues: CASSVTGGPRGEQFF. CDR3 in DNA: TGTGCCAGCAGCGTCACCGGGGGGCCTAGGGGTGAGCAGTTCTTC.